This T cell receptor beta chain was captured by sequencing in a study of sequential checkpoint blockade in melanoma. Study overall: About 89 pretreatment tumor DNA samples were TCRβ immunosequenced.

Stated treatment: randomized to nivolumab then ipilimumab (arm A) or the reverse (arm B). With 4 bases clipped from V and 1 base from J, the junction kept 6 bases outside the gene matches. The CDR3 length is 17 residues. CDR1 MNHGY and CDR2 SAAAGT come from the germline V gene. Sequencing was performed with immunoSEQ multiplex PCR; in TCRdb, only in-frame clones are kept and a portion is missing. The table includes approximately 2,200 clones, around a fifth detected once. Study-level points and caveats: For nivolumab-first patients, baseline tumor clonality was associated with response. T-cell fraction and clonality followed PD-L1 and CD8+ counts, not mutational load.

The sample holds a few counts of this clone. Antigen unknown. The chain uses TRBV6-8 and TRBJ2-1; 11 bases match TRBD2. Here the sequenced sample was tumor tissue (inferred from file names), taken from a patient given nivolumab and ipilimumab in sequence. The sequence was obtained from a human donor with melanoma. The CDR3 sequence: CASSSLLAGVSYNEQFF. Written as DNA, the CDR3 is TGTGCCAGCAGTTCCTTACTAGCGGGAGTGTCCTACAATGAGCAGTTCTTC.